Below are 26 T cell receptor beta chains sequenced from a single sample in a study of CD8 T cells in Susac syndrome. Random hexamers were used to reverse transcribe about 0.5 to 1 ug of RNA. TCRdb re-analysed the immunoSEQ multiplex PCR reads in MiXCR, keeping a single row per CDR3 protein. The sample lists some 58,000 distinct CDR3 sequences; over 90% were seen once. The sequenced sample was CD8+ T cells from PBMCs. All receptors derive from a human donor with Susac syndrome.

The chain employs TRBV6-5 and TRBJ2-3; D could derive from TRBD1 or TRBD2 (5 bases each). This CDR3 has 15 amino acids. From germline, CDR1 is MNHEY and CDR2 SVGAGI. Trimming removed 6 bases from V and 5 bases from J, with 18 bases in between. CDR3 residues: CASSLRDGGRDTQYF. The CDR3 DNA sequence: TGTGCCAGCAGCCTCCGGGACGGCGGCCGAGATACGCAGTATTTT.

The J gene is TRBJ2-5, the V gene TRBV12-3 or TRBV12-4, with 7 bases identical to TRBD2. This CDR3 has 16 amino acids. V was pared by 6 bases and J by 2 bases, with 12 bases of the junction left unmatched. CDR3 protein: CASRRGRERPQETQYF. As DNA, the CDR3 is TGTGCCAGCAGGCGGGGGAGGGAGAGACCTCAAGAGACCCAGTACTTC.

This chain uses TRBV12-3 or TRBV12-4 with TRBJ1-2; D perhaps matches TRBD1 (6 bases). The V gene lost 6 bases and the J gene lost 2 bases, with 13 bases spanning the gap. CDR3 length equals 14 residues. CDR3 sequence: CASREGTPNYGYTF. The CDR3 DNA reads TGTGCCAGCAGAGAAGGGACACCGAACTATGGCTACACCTTC.

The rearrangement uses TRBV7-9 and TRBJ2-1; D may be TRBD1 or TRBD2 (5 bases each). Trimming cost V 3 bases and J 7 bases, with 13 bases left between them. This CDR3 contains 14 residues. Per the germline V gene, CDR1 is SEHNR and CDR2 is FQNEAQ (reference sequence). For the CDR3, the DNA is TGTGCCAGCAGCTTCGGGGCCAATGGGAATGAGCAGTTCTTC. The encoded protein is CASSFGANGNEQFF.

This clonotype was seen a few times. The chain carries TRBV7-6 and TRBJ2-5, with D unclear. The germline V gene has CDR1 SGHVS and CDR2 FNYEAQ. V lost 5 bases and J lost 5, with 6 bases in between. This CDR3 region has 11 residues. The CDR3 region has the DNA TGTGCCAGCAGCCCCGGCGAGACCCAGTACTTC. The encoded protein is CASSPGETQYF. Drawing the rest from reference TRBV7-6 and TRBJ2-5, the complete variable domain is GAGVSQSPRYKVTKRGQDVALRCDPISGHVSLYWYRQALGQGPEFLTYFNYEAQQDKSGLPNDRFSAERPEGSISTLTIQRTEQRDSAMYRCASSPGETQYFGPGTRLLVL.

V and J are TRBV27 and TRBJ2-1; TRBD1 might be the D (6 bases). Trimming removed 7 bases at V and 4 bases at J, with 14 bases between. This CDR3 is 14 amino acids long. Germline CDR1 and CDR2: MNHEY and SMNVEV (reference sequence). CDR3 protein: CASTTGHTYNEQFF. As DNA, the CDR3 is TGTGCCAGCACCACGGGACACACTTACAATGAGCAGTTCTTC.

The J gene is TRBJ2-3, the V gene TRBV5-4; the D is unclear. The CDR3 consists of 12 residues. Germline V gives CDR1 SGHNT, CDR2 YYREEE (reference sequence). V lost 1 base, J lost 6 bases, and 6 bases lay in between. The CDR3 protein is CASSLPLDTQYF. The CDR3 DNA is TGTGCCAGCAGCTTGCCTCTGGATACGCAGTATTTT.

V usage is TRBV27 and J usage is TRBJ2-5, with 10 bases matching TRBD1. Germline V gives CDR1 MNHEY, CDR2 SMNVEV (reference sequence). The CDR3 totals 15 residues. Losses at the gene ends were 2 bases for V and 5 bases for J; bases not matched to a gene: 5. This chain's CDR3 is CASSLIGTGEETQYF. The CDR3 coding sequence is TGTGCCAGCAGTTTAATTGGGACAGGGGAGGAGACCCAGTACTTC.

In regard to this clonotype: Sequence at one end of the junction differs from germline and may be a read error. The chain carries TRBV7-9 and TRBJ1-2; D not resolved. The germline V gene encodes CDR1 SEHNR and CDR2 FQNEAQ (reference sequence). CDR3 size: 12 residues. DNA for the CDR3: TGCTCTTCCGGCGGGGTGGGCTATGGCTACACCTTC. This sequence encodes CSSGGVGYGYTF.

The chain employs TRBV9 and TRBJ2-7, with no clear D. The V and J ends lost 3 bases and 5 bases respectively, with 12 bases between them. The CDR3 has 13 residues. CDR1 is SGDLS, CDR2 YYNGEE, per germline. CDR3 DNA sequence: TGTGCCAGCAGCGCCTACGCGGACGACGAGCAGTACTTC. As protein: CASSAYADDEQYF.

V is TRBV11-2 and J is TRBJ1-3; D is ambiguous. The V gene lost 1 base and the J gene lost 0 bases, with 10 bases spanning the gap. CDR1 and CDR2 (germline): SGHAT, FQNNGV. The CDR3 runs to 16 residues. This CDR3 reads CASSLGWGNSGNTIYF. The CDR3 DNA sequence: TGTGCCAGCAGCTTAGGTTGGGGAAACTCTGGAAACACCATATATTTT.

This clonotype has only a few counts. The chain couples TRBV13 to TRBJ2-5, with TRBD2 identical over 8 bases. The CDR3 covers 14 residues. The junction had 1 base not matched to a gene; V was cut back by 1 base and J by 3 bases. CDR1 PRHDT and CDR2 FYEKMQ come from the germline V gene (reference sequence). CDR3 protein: CASSLDGGEETQYF. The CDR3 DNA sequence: TGTGCCAGCAGCTTAGACGGGGGGGAAGAGACCCAGTACTTC.

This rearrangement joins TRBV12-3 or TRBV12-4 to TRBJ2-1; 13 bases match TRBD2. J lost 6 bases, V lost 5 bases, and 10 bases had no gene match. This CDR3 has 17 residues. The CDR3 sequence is CASSPETSGGPTNEQFF. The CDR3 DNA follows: TGTGCCAGCAGTCCAGAGACTAGCGGGGGGCCCACCAATGAGCAGTTCTTC.

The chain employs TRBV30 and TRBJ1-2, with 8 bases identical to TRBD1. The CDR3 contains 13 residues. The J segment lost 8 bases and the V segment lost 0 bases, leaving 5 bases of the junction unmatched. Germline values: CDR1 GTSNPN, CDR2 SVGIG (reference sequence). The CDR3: CAWSVGQGTGYTF. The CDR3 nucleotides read TGTGCCTGGAGTGTAGGACAGGGTACGGGCTACACCTTC.

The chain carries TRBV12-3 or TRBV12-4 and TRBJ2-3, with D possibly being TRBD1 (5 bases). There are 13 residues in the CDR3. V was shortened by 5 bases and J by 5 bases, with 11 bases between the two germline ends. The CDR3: CASSRGLVDTQYF. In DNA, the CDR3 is TGTGCCAGCAGTAGGGGATTAGTAGATACGCAGTATTTT.

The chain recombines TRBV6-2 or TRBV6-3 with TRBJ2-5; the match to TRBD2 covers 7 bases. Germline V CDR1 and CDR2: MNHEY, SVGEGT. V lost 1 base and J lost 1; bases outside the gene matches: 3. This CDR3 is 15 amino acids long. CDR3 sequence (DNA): TGTGCCAGCAGTTACTGGGGGGGTGCCCAAGAGACCCAGTACTTC. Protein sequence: CASSYWGGAQETQYF.

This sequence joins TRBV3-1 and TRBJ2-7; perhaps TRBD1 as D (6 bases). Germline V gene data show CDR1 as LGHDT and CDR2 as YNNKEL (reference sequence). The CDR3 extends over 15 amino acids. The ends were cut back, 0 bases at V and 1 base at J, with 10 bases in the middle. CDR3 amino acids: CASSQDWGRSYEQYF. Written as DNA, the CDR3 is TGTGCCAGCAGCCAAGATTGGGGGCGGTCCTACGAGCAGTACTTC.

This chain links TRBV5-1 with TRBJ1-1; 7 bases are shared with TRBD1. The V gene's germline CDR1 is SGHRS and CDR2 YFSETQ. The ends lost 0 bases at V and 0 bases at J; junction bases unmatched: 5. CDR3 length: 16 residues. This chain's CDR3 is CASSLDPTGLNTEAFF. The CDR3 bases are TGCGCCAGCAGCTTGGACCCGACAGGGCTGAACACTGAAGCTTTCTTT.

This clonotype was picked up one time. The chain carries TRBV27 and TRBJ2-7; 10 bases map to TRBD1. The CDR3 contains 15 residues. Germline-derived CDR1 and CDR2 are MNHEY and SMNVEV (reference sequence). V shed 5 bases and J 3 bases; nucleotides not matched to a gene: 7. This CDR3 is CASSARQGADYEQYF. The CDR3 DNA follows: TGTGCCAGCAGTGCAAGACAGGGGGCCGACTACGAGCAGTACTTC.

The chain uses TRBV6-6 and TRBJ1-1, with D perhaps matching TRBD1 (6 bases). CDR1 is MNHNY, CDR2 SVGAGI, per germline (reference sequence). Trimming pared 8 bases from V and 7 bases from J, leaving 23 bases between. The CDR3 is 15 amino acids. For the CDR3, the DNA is TGTGCCAGCGGGCCTAGGGCAGGGGATTTTGATGAAGCTTTCTTT. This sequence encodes CASGPRAGDFDEAFF.

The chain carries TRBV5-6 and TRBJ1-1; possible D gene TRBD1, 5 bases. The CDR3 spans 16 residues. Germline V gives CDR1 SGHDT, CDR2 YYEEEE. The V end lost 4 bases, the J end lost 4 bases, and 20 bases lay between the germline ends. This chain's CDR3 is CASSPPGTPVSTEAFF. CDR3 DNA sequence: TGTGCCAGCAGCCCACCCGGGACGCCGGTCAGCACTGAAGCTTTCTTT.

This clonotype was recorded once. The CDR3 loop is CRPRGGPGRTGELFF. CDR3 DNA: TGCAGACCGAGAGGGGGCCCGGGTAGGACCGGGGAGCTGTTTTTT. The rearrangement uses TRBV20-1 and TRBJ2-2; 7 nucleotides match TRBD1. This CDR3 has 15 amino acids. Germline-derived CDR1 and CDR2 are DFQATT and SNEGSKA (reference sequence).

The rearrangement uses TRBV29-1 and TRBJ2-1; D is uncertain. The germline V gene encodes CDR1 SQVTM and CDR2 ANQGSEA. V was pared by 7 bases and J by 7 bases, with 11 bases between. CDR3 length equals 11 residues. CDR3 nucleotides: TGCAGCGAGGGCTATGGTAATGAGCAGTTCTTC. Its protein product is CSEGYGNEQFF.

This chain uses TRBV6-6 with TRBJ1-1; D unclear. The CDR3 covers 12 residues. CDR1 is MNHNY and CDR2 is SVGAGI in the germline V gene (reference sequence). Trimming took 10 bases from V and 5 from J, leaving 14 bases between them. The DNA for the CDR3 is TGTGCCATCGCTCGGAGGGAGACTGAAGCTTTCTTT. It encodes CAIARRETEAFF.

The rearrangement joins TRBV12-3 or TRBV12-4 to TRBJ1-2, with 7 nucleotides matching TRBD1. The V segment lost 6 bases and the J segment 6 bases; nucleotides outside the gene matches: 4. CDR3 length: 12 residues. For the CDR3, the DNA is TGTGCCAGCAGCCTGACAGGGAATGGCTACACCTTC. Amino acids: CASSLTGNGYTF.

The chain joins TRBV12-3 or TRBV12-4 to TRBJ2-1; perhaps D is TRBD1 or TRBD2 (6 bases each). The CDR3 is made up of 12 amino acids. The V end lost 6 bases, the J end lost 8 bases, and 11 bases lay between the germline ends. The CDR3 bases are TGTGCCAGCAGGCCCGGGGGCCATGAGCAGTTCTTC. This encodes CASRPGGHEQFF.